A single sample is the source of the 18 T cell receptor beta chains below, sequenced in a study of metastatic and nonmetastatic thyroid tumors. MiXCR was used by TCRdb to re-call the PCR reads. The data contain around 25,000 clones, roughly 24% of them singletons. Before thyroid surgery, none of the patients had received any treatment. Sequenced input: blood. All receptors derive from a female donor with papillary thyroid cancer or a benign thyroid nodule (not recorded which). Some clones in this sample may be carry-over from other donors' samples.

Points on this clone: Given a much more abundant clone one base away, this may be a read error. The rearrangement joins TRBV14 to TRBJ2-5, with D perhaps TRBD2 (5 bases). CDR1 is SGHDN and CDR2 is FVKESK in the germline V gene. The germline V and J ends were trimmed by 6 bases and 8 bases, with 16 bases remaining between them. CDR3 length: 13 residues. CDR3 loop: CASSTGRADTQYF. The CDR3 DNA sequence: TGTGCCAGCAGTACGGGGAGAGCGGATACCCAGTACTTC.

J is TRBJ2-2 and V is TRBV25-1; D remains ambiguous. Germline V gene lookup returns CDR1 MGHDK and CDR2 SYGVNS. This CDR3 has 10 residues. V lost 5 bases to trimming and J lost 6 bases, with 1 base between them. Here the CDR3 DNA reads TGTGCCAGCAGTTCCGGGGAGCTGTTTTTT. It is translated as CASSSGELFF.

By sample share, this clone is medium-sized (0.01 to 0.1%). The rearrangement uses TRBV6-1 and TRBJ2-7; 7 positions agree with TRBD1. The germline V gene has CDR1 MNHNS and CDR2 SASEGT. Germline trimming cut 2 bases from V and 5 bases from J; bases unmatched to any gene: 3. This CDR3 is 13 amino acids long. The CDR3 spells CASSETGVHEQYV. The CDR3 nucleotides read TGTGCCAGCAGTGAAACAGGGGTCCACGAGCAGTACGTC.

This clone was seen at least ten times. V gene TRBV20-1 combines with J gene TRBJ2-1, with TRBD1 as a possible D gene (7 bases). This CDR3 has 15 residues. Deletions cut 2 bases from V and 9 bases from J, with 20 bases between. The germline V gene encodes CDR1 DFQATT and CDR2 SNEGSKA (reference sequence). CDR3: CSARRGRLDGSEQFF. As DNA, the CDR3 is TGCAGTGCTAGAAGGGGGCGCCTCGACGGGAGTGAGCAGTTCTTC.

Comment on this clone: The germline gene is not matched at one end of the junction; a read error may be the cause. This chain links TRBV6-2 or TRBV6-3 with TRBJ2-1; perhaps D is TRBD1 or TRBD2 (6 bases each). Germline V lookup: CDR1 MNHEY, CDR2 SVGEGT. The CDR3 runs to 17 residues. CDR3 sequence reads: CASIYETNGGSRNEQFF. For the CDR3, the DNA is TGTGCCAGCATTTACGAGACTAACGGGGGCTCGCGGAATGAGCAGTTCTTC.

The genes are TRBV30 and TRBJ2-7; 9 nucleotides match TRBD1. The CDR3 runs to 13 residues. Trimming cost V 5 bases and J 7 bases; bases outside gene matches: 9. Germline values: CDR1 GTSNPN, CDR2 SVGIG (reference sequence). The CDR3 region is CAWSGTGIWEQYF. The CDR3, as DNA: TGTGCCTGGTCCGGGACAGGGATATGGGAGCAGTACTTC.

This clone was seen more than once but under ten times. The chain is built from TRBV6-2 or TRBV6-3 and TRBJ2-1; 9 bases fit TRBD2. Germline CDR1 and CDR2: MNHEY and SVGEGT. V was clipped by 0 bases and J by 6 bases; unmatched bases: 9. The CDR3 contains 17 residues. This CDR3 is CASSYSNLAGSINEQFF. CDR3 sequence (DNA): TGTGCCAGCAGTTACTCGAATCTAGCGGGGTCGATCAATGAGCAGTTCTTC.

This chain uses TRBV6-1 with TRBJ2-7; D is ambiguous. V lost 5 bases to trimming and J lost 4 bases, with 12 bases between them. This CDR3 contains 13 residues. The V gene's germline CDR1 is MNHNS and CDR2 SASEGT. CDR3 sequence: CASSKSLGYEQYF. Here the CDR3 DNA reads TGTGCCAGCAGTAAGTCTTTGGGTTACGAGCAGTACTTC.

This chain connects TRBV5-2 to TRBJ2-1; TRBD1 is the table's D call, not checked against the DNA. TRBV5-2 represents a pseudogene. The CDR3 spans 17 residues. The CDR3 loop is CVSIHQLTGPSYNEQFF. The DNA of the CDR3 is TGCGTCAGCATCCACCAGTTGACAGGGCCATCCTACAATGAGCAGTTCTTC.

This clone was detected only a few times. The chain combines TRBV6-5 with TRBJ1-6; tentatively, D is TRBD1 (5 bases). Germline-derived CDR1 and CDR2 are MNHEY and SVGAGI. Trimming took 2 bases from V and 10 from J, leaving 18 bases between them. The CDR3 is 16 amino acids. Here the CDR3 reads CASSYVLGVTMSPLHF. CDR3 coding DNA: TGTGCCAGCAGTTACGTTTTGGGGGTGACGATGTCACCCCTCCACTTT.

The V and J genes are TRBV15 and TRBJ2-3, with a tentative D call TRBD1 (7 bases). The CDR3 length is 16 residues. Germline V gives CDR1 LNHNV, CDR2 YYDKDF (reference sequence). Deletions cut 4 bases from V and 7 bases from J, with 21 bases between. CDR3 region: CATSIDWAGGRHTQYF. The CDR3 nucleotides read TGTGCCACCAGCATAGATTGGGCAGGGGGGCGGCATACGCAGTATTTT.

This clone came up a few times. The chain links TRBV6-1 to TRBJ2-7, with 8 bases identical to TRBD2. Trimming at V came to 8 bases and at J to 0 bases, leaving 9 bases not matched to a gene. This CDR3 contains 15 residues. Germline V lookup: CDR1 MNHNS, CDR2 SASEGT. CDR3 in DNA: TGTGCCAGCTGGGTTAGCGGGACTACCTCCTACGAGCAGTACTTC. Protein: CASWVSGTTSYEQYF.

The chain carries TRBV20-1 and TRBJ2-1, with a weak D call TRBD2 (5 bases). Per germline, CDR1 DFQATT and CDR2 SNEGSKA (reference sequence). CDR3 length: 11 amino acids. V shed 4 bases and J shed 9 bases, with 10 bases lying between them. CDR3 nucleotide sequence: TGCAGTGCTATAGAGGGAGTTGAGCAGTTCTTC. It specifies CSAIEGVEQFF.

The J gene is TRBJ2-1, the V gene TRBV7-3; D is possibly TRBD2 (6 bases). With 1 base removed from V and 2 bases from J, the gap between germline ends came to 12 bases. CDR3 size: 16 residues. Per germline, CDR1 SGHTA and CDR2 FQGTGA. CDR3 protein: CASSLIGEAPYNEQFF. The CDR3 DNA reads as TGTGCCAGCAGCTTAATCGGGGAGGCCCCCTACAATGAGCAGTTCTTC.

The chain combines TRBV18 with TRBJ1-1; TRBD1 agrees at 7 bases. Germline V CDR1 and CDR2: KGHSH, LQKENI. The trim removed 3 bases at V and 2 bases at J, leaving 9 bases unmatched. There are 16 residues in the CDR3. The CDR3 sequence: CASSPDRRQGNTEAFF. CDR3 in DNA: TGTGCCAGCTCACCCGACAGAAGACAGGGAAACACTGAAGCTTTCTTT.

This clone was seen many times. Other DNA sequences in this specimen translate into the identical CDR3. The J gene is TRBJ2-2, the V gene TRBV20-1, with D unresolved. The CDR3 has 12 residues. The germline V gene has CDR1 DFQATT and CDR2 SNEGSKA (reference sequence). V was pared by 2 bases and J by 4 bases, with 5 bases between. This CDR3 reads CSARISTGELFF. CDR3 coding DNA: TGCAGTGCTAGAATAAGCACCGGGGAGCTGTTTTTT.

The chain links TRBV2 to TRBJ2-3; 13 bases fit TRBD2. This CDR3 is built from 17 residues. From germline, CDR1 is SNHLY and CDR2 FYNNEI. After removal of 11 bases from V and 0 bases from J, the junction contained 11 bases not matched to a gene. CDR3: CALSGLAGFPSTDTQYF. The DNA for the CDR3 is TGTGCCCTTTCGGGACTAGCGGGGTTTCCTAGCACAGATACGCAGTATTTT.

This clone occurred many times. The gene calls are TRBV9 and TRBJ2-3; 10 nucleotides agree with TRBD2. Trimming took 0 bases from V and 3 from J; bases not matched to a gene: 1. The germline V gene has CDR1 SGDLS and CDR2 YYNGEE. CDR3 length: 15 residues. DNA for the CDR3: TGTGCCAGCAGCGTAGGGACTAGCGGTACAGATACGCAGTATTTT. This encodes CASSVGTSGTDTQYF.